The 14 T cell receptor beta chains given below trace back to one sample, sequenced in a study of vaccination effects on CD4 cells after COVID-19. Sequencing in the ViraFEST assay came after antigen-specific CD4+ T cells had been expanded with viral peptide pools, which were used to stimulate PBMC. Having been cultured for less than 13 days, the cells underwent CD4+ T cell isolation. The infection with SARS-CoV-2 (confirmed by PCR) occurred in this person between March and December 2020. These receptors' antigens are unknown. Only in-frame clones appear in the TCRdb table, and some are missing; sequencing was by immunoSEQ multiplex PCR. The data hold more than 15,000 clones, with about 70% observed a single time. The sample in question was CD4+ T cells from PBMCs cultured with SARS-CoV-2 spike peptides, obtained before COVID-19 vaccination. The receptors shown here come from a human donor who had a prior SARS-CoV-2 infection.

The rearrangement uses TRBV6-5 and TRBJ1-4, with D maybe TRBD1 (5 bases). V shed 3 bases and J shed 6 bases, with 14 bases lying between them. The CDR3 runs 15 residues. Germline V gives CDR1 MNHEY, CDR2 SVGAGI. Here the CDR3 reads CASSYLGRVDEKLFF. The CDR3 DNA reads TGTGCCAGCAGTTATCTGGGCAGGGTAGATGAAAAACTGTTTTTT.

This rearrangement joins TRBV18 to TRBJ2-3, with D perhaps assigned TRBD1 or TRBD2 (5 bases each). Per germline, CDR1 KGHSH and CDR2 LQKENI. The V end was cut by 2 bases, the J end by 3 bases, with 12 bases between. The CDR3 loop spans 15 amino acids. CDR3 residues: CASSPDGTRTDTQYF. Written as DNA, the CDR3 is TGTGCCAGCTCACCAGATGGGACCCGGACAGATACGCAGTATTTT. The entire variable domain, with the rest obtained from reference TRBV18 and TRBJ2-3, is as follows: NAGVMQNPRHLVRRRGQEARLRCSPMKGHSHVYWYRQLPEEGLKFMVYLQKENIIDESGMPKERFSAEFPKEGPSILRIQQVVRGDSAAYFCASSPDGTRTDTQYFGPGTRLTVL.

This clone came up once. The chain is built from TRBV7-2 and TRBJ2-2; maybe TRBD2 (6 bases). V was trimmed by 5 bases and J by 2 bases, leaving 12 bases between them. Per germline, CDR1 SGHTA and CDR2 FQGNSA. This CDR3 region has 15 residues. The CDR3 here is CASSTDYSNTGELFF. The DNA of the CDR3 is TGTGCCAGCAGCACGGACTATTCAAACACCGGGGAGCTGTTTTTT.

This clone showed up just once. The V gene is TRBV7-2, the J gene TRBJ2-7; D possibly corresponds to TRBD2 (5 bases). CDR1 is SGHTA, CDR2 FQGNSA, per germline. Between the trimmed V and J ends, which lost 0 bases and 1 base, there was a span of 16 bases. The CDR3 is 17 amino acids. The DNA for the CDR3 is TGTGCCAGCAGCTTAGCTCACGCGGGTCGTTATTCCTACGAGCAGTACTTC. This sequence encodes CASSLAHAGRYSYEQYF.

This chain links TRBV4-2 with TRBJ1-4; TRBD1 agrees at 8 bases. Germline V gene lookup returns CDR1 LGHNA and CDR2 YNFKEQ. The CDR3 covers 16 residues. V was clipped by 0 bases and J by 11 bases; unmatched bases: 11. CDR3 bases: TGTGCCAGCAGCCAAGATCCCAGGGGGCGTAGAGGGAAACTGTTTTTT. This sequence encodes CASSQDPRGRRGKLFF.

This rearrangement joins TRBV6-6 to TRBJ1-1; D not resolved. Per germline, CDR1 MNHNY and CDR2 SVGAGI (reference sequence). Between the trimmed V and J ends, which lost 0 bases and 5 bases, there was a span of 10 bases. The CDR3 runs to 14 residues. This CDR3 reads CASSYSTWGTEAFF. CDR3 nucleotides: TGTGCCAGCAGTTACTCGACTTGGGGTACTGAAGCTTTCTTT.

This chain uses TRBV5-1 with TRBJ1-5, with TRBD1 as a possible D gene (6 bases). CDR1 is SGHRS, CDR2 YFSETQ, per germline. The V end was cut by 0 bases, the J end by 4 bases, with 11 bases between. The CDR3 consists of 15 residues. In nucleotides, the CDR3 is TGCGCCAGCAGCTTGGCTGGACAGCCTAATCAGCCCCAGCATTTT. Encoded protein: CASSLAGQPNQPQHF.

The chain combines TRBV3-1 (or the pseudogene TRBV3-2) with TRBJ2-7, with 9 bases lining up with TRBD1. Germline V gene data show CDR1 as LGHDT and CDR2 as YNNKEL (reference sequence). This CDR3 is built from 16 residues. V lost 0 bases, J lost 5 bases, and 8 bases stayed unmatched. CDR3 amino acids: CASSQDLGTGINEQYF. DNA for the CDR3: TGTGCCAGCAGCCAAGATTTAGGGACAGGGATCAACGAGCAGTACTTC.

This clone showed up just a few times. This rearrangement joins TRBV7-8 to TRBJ2-1; unclear D gene. CDR1 and CDR2 from the germline V gene are SGHVS and FQNEAQ. The CDR3 runs 14 residues. V was shortened by 2 bases and J by 2 bases, with 7 bases between the two germline ends. In DNA, the CDR3 is TGTGCCAGCAGCTTATCATGGGCCTACAATGAGCAGTTCTTC. Translated, it gives CASSLSWAYNEQFF. Full variable domain (outside the CDR3, taken from reference TRBV7-8 and TRBJ2-1): GAGVSQSPRYKVAKRGQDVALRCDPISGHVSLFWYQQALGQGPEFLTYFQNEAQLDKSGLPSDRFFAERPEGSVSTLKIQRTQQEDSAVYLCASSLSWAYNEQFFGPGTRLTVL.

The chain links TRBV11-2 to TRBJ1-1, with no clear D. Germline-derived CDR1 and CDR2 are SGHAT and FQNNGV. The V end was cut by 2 bases, the J end by 0 bases, with 4 bases between. This CDR3 has 13 residues. The CDR3 loop reads CASSLIMNTEAFF. The CDR3 DNA sequence: TGTGCCAGCAGCTTAATTATGAACACTGAAGCTTTCTTT.

The rearrangement uses TRBV11-3 and TRBJ2-3; 8 positions match TRBD2. The CDR3 is made up of 16 amino acids. The J segment lost 5 bases and the V segment lost 3 bases, leaving 10 bases of the junction unmatched. Germline values: CDR1 SGHNT, CDR2 YENEEA. The CDR3 DNA reads TGTGCCAGCAGCTTCGGTGGCGGGGGGCAAGGAGATACGCAGTATTTT. As protein: CASSFGGGGQGDTQYF.

V and J are TRBV20-1 and TRBJ1-1; 9 bases fit TRBD1. Trimming took 4 bases from V and 11 from J; bases not matched to a gene: 14. This CDR3 comprises 14 residues. CDR1 is DFQATT, CDR2 SNEGSKA, per germline (reference sequence). The CDR3 nucleotides are TGCAGTGCTATTGAGCCGGGACAGGGCGTTTGGGCTTTCTTT. Translated: CSAIEPGQGVWAFF.

The chain joins TRBV5-1 to TRBJ2-1; D not certain. Germline V gene sequence: CDR1 SGHRS, CDR2 YFSETQ. This CDR3 has 16 residues. V was pared by 5 bases and J by 6 bases, with 21 bases between. The CDR3 is CASRTSRTVVANEQFF. The CDR3 DNA is TGCGCCAGCAGGACAAGCCGGACGGTGGTTGCCAATGAGCAGTTCTTC.

The chain links TRBV2 to TRBJ2-1; unclear D gene. The germline gives CDR1 SNHLY, CDR2 FYNNEI. Trimming left V 3 bases short and J 7 bases short, with 7 bases between. The CDR3 totals 12 residues. The chain's CDR3 is CASSDAPNEQFF. CDR3 bases: TGTGCCAGCAGTGACGCCCCTAATGAGCAGTTCTTC.